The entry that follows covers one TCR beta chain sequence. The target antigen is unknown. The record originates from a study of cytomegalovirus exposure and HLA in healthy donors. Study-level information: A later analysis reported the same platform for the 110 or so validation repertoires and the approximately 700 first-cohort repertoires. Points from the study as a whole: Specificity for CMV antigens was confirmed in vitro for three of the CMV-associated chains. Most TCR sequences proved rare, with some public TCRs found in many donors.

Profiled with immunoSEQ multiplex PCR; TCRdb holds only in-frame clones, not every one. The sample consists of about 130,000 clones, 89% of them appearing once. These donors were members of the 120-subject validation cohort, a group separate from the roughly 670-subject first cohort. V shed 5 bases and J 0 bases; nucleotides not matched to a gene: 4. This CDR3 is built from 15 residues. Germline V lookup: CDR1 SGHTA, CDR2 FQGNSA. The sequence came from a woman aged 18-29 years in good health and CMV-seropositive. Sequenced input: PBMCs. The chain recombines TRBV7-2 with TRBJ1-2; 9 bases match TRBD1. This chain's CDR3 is CASSQTGGANYGYTF. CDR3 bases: TGTGCCAGCAGCCAGACAGGGGGAGCTAACTATGGCTACACCTTC.